This TCR beta chain was recorded in a study of CD8+ T cells in alopecia areata. Overall study context: Tofacitinib ran 6 to 18 months, followed by 6 months off drug.

V gave up 4 bases and J gave up 6 bases; unmatched junction bases: 12. The CDR3 covers 15 residues. CDR1 is SGHDN and CDR2 is FVKESK in the germline V gene. Sequencing relied on a cDNA template that was reverse transcribed from extracted RNA. Data came from immunoSEQ multiplex PCR; TCRdb stores just in-frame clones and leaves some out. The table records 100,000 to 150,000 clones, 45% to 60% of them present only once. The sequence was collected from a human donor with alopecia areata. The chain couples TRBV14 to TRBJ2-7, with 7 bases matching TRBD2. Specimen: CD4+ T cells sorted from blood, collected at week 0. In DNA, the CDR3 is TGTGCCAGCAGCCTGGCGCCGGGACTACCAGGCGAGCAGTACTTC. Translating it yields CASSLAPGLPGEQYF.